The 16 T cell receptor beta chains below were found in one sample sequenced in a study of blood T cell repertoires in COVID-19. Libraries were prepared by immunoSEQ multiplex PCR; TCRdb keeps only in-frame clonotypes and omits some of them. This sample has under 300,000 clones, with approximately 78% found just once. The specimen was peripheral blood. These receptors all come from a woman aged 18-30 years with acute or convalescent COVID-19.

The genes are TRBV2 and TRBJ1-2; 7 nucleotides line up with TRBD1. The length of the CDR3 is 15 residues. Germline V gene data show CDR1 as SNHLY and CDR2 as FYNNEI. Trimming removed 6 bases from V and 6 bases from J; junction bases left unmatched: 13. The CDR3 coding sequence is TGTGCCAGCAGGCGAACAGGGGAGTATTACAATGGCTACACCTTC. Protein sequence: CASRRTGEYYNGYTF.

This clone was picked up a small number of times. The chain has TRBV4-3 and TRBJ1-4; 7 nucleotides agree with TRBD1. From germline, CDR1 is LGHNA and CDR2 YSLEER. With V trimmed by 2 bases and J by 8 bases, 11 bases remained unmatched. The CDR3 spans 16 residues. CDR3 in DNA: TGCGCCAGCAGCCAACAGGGACAGCGGATTGGGGAAAAACTGTTTTTT. This codes for CASSQQGQRIGEKLFF.

This sequence joins TRBV28 and TRBJ1-3; D possibly corresponds to TRBD1 (6 bases). This CDR3 contains 17 residues. CDR1 is MDHEN, CDR2 SYDVKM, per germline. Trimming took off 7 bases at V and 1 base at J, with 20 bases between the two ends. This CDR3 reads CASNTEKLGHSGNTIYF. The CDR3 DNA reads as TGTGCCAGCAACACAGAAAAGCTGGGACATTCTGGAAACACCATATATTTT.

The chain uses TRBV20-1 and TRBJ2-5, with 11 bases identical to TRBD2. Germline V gene data show CDR1 as DFQATT and CDR2 as SNEGSKA (reference sequence). V was pared by 3 bases and J by 6 bases, with 9 bases of the junction left unmatched. The CDR3 totals 15 residues. CDR3 nucleotide sequence: TGCAGTGCTAGTGCCACTAGCGGGAGTCCTAAGACCCAGTACTTC. It encodes CSASATSGSPKTQYF.

The chain joins TRBV10-3 to TRBJ2-7; 10 bases fit TRBD1. Looked up from germline, CDR1 is ENHRY and CDR2 is SYGVKD. V shed 2 bases, J shed 6 bases, and the junction held 7 bases outside the gene matches. CDR3 length: 15 residues. Here the CDR3 reads CAISEGRTGGVEQYF. The CDR3 DNA follows: TGTGCCATCAGTGAGGGGAGGACAGGGGGAGTCGAGCAGTACTTC.

This chain joins TRBV30 and TRBJ2-7; no clear D. Germline V CDR1 and CDR2: GTSNPN, SVGIG (reference sequence). V was trimmed by 1 base and J by 0 bases, leaving 10 bases between them. CDR3 length: 14 amino acids. CDR3 nucleotides: TGTGCCTGGAGTGATAGTGACAACTCCTACGAGCAGTACTTC. This sequence encodes CAWSDSDNSYEQYF.

This clone appeared a single time. The rearrangement joins TRBV3-1 (or the pseudogene TRBV3-2) to TRBJ2-7; D perhaps matches TRBD1 (6 bases). Germline CDR1 and CDR2: LGHDT and YNNKEL (reference sequence). The CDR3 length is 11 residues. V lost 10 bases, J lost 2 bases, and 9 bases lay in between. CDR3 DNA sequence: TGTGCCACAAGGGGGACCTACGAGCAGTACTTC. It translates to CATRGTYEQYF.

J is TRBJ1-4 and V is TRBV6-5; 8 bases are a match to TRBD1. The germline V gene has CDR1 MNHEY and CDR2 SVGAGI. CDR3 length: 16 residues. J gave up 4 bases and V 2 bases, and 6 bases lay outside the gene matches. CDR3 in amino acids: CASSYGQGVVNEKLFF. DNA for the CDR3: TGTGCCAGCAGTTACGGACAGGGAGTCGTTAATGAAAAACTGTTTTTT.

V usage is TRBV6-2 or TRBV6-3 and J usage is TRBJ1-5; TRBD1 matches at 8 bases. Germline values: CDR1 MNHEY, CDR2 SVGEGT. J was trimmed by 7 bases and V by 4 bases; bases with no gene match: 6. The CDR3 consists of 14 residues. CDR3 sequence reads: CASSSQDRVQPQHF. CDR3 nucleotides: TGTGCCAGCAGTTCCCAGGACAGGGTCCAGCCCCAGCATTTT.

The chain is built from TRBV5-1 and TRBJ2-7; possibly TRBD2 for D (6 bases). The length of the CDR3 is 16 residues. Deletions cut 4 bases from V and 0 bases from J, with 17 bases between. The germline gives CDR1 SGHRS, CDR2 YFSETQ. CDR3 coding DNA: TGCGCCAGCAGCCTTCCAAGCGGGCCGAGCTCCTACGAGCAGTACTTC. Translating it yields CASSLPSGPSSYEQYF.

V and J are TRBV15 and TRBJ2-4; 9 bases match TRBD1. With 5 bases clipped from V and 0 bases from J, the junction kept 5 bases outside the gene matches. CDR1 is LNHNV, CDR2 YYDKDF, per germline (reference sequence). The CDR3 spans 16 residues. This CDR3 reads CATSPGTGIAKNIQYF. CDR3 nucleotides: TGTGCCACCAGCCCCGGGACAGGGATAGCCAAAAACATTCAGTACTTC.

The table lists this clone with a count of one. The chain is built from TRBV6-1 and TRBJ1-2, with 10 bases aligning to TRBD1. Germline values: CDR1 MNHNS, CDR2 SASEGT. J gave up 8 bases and V 2 bases, and 5 bases lay outside the gene matches. There are 14 residues in the CDR3. CDR3 amino acids: CASSERQGAEGYTF. In DNA form, the CDR3 reads TGTGCCAGCAGTGAACGACAGGGGGCGGAGGGCTACACCTTC.

J is TRBJ2-3 and V is TRBV19, with 8 bases matching TRBD2. The CDR3 length is 16 residues. Germline-derived CDR1 and CDR2 are LNHDA and SQIVND (reference sequence). Trimming removed 6 bases from V and 11 bases from J; junction bases left unmatched: 19. The CDR3 nucleotides are TGTGCCAGTAGCTACCGCCCAGCGGGAGACCCGAGAGGGCAGTATTTT. It encodes CASSYRPAGDPRGQYF.

The V gene is TRBV7-2, the J gene TRBJ2-1, with a tentative D call TRBD1 (6 bases). This CDR3 has 13 residues. V was clipped by 3 bases and J by 7 bases, with 10 bases between them. Germline V gene data show CDR1 as SGHTA and CDR2 as FQGNSA. Here the CDR3 DNA reads TGTGCCAGCAGCTTCTCAGGACAGAATGAGCAGTTCTTC. This sequence encodes CASSFSGQNEQFF.

The V and J genes are TRBV7-8 and TRBJ2-1, with TRBD2 identical over 13 bases. The CDR3 spans 16 residues. Trimming took 5 bases from V and 8 from J; bases not matched to a gene: 9. CDR1 is SGHVS, CDR2 FQNEAQ, per germline. The CDR3 nucleotides read TGTGCCAGCAGCGCCCGGACTAGCGGGAGTAGGGATGAGCAGTTCTTC. It codes for CASSARTSGSRDEQFF.

This sequence joins TRBV7-2 and TRBJ2-5; TRBD1 matches 7 bases. V shed 4 bases and J 0 bases; nucleotides not matched to a gene: 5. Germline lookup yields CDR1 SGHTA and CDR2 FQGNSA. This CDR3 has 15 residues. CDR3 DNA: TGTGCCAGCAGCTCGGGCAGGGGGTACCAAGAGACCCAGTACTTC. This codes for CASSSGRGYQETQYF.